The sequence of this TCR beta chain was determined in a study of shared clonotypes between healthy human individuals (dated by TCRdb to about 2020). About the investigation overall: A few men and a couple of women, aged 18 to 49 years, made up the cohort. Leukapheresis yielded between about 0.8 and 9.5 billion PBMCs per donor. Per donor, three plates each were used for CD4 naive and CD4 memory, two for CD8 naive, and one for CD8 memory. The study deeply sequenced blood TCR repertoires of several healthy adults to estimate repertoire size and the extent of clonotype sharing between individuals. Different laboratories and diverse techniques were used to prepare libraries and sequence TCR repertoires, to increase sequencing depth and limit assay-specific biases. What the research found in general, with its limitations: The genetic and exposure-history diversity represented was limited by the small number of donors. Pairwise subsampling indicated that sequencing depth was expected to affect the degree of clonotype sharing among donors. Naive subsets generally had larger estimated clonotype richness than memory subsets. Compared with non-shared clonotypes, clonotypes shared by all four sorted-subset donors had higher generation probabilities. Incomplete sequencing was indicated by rarefaction of sorted-subset datasets, despite the large sequencing depth. When a handful of donors were compared, the shared fraction of clonotypes was around 4.6% for naive CD4, 3% to 4% for naive CD8, more than 2% for memory CD4, and less than 0.45% for memory CD8. Sampling was restricted to blood, and TCR repertoires in tissue are likely to differ from TCR repertoires in blood.

Donors were healthy HIV-negative adults with no recently reported acute infections or vaccinations. All donors were Caucasian adults living in Nashville, Tennessee, USA. CD4+ T cells were enriched through magnetic negative selection, after which naive cells were positively selected on CD45RA and the remaining negative fraction served as the memory subset. Blood was obtained by leukapheresis, after which PBMCs were separated by Ficoll-Histopaque density gradient centrifugation and cryopreserved in liquid nitrogen vapor phase. Analytical flow cytometry was used to check the purity and quantity of each magnetically sorted T cell population. Genomic DNA was isolated from each sorted fraction and quantified by UV absorbance on a Nanodrop 2000c. V loses 0 bases, J loses 0 bases, and the germline ends lie 12 bases apart. The CDR3 starts with the cysteine, ends with the phenylalanine, and has 17 residues. The sequence is cut down to CDR3 DNA, 51 bases in frame from base 1. The germline V gene provides CDR1 KGHSH and CDR2 LQKENI.

Using the deep immunoSEQ assay, TCR CDR3 regions were amplified from genomic DNA by multiplex PCR. For each cell subset, the extracted genomic DNA was distributed evenly across all wells of several immunoSEQ 96-well plates, and each plate served as one replicate. Each replicate PCR for sorted subsets received 150 to 250 ng genomic DNA, equal to about 29,000 T cell genomes. The purified libraries were quantified using a Qubit 3.0 fluorometer, sized with a Bioanalyzer 2100, and then quantified again using the KAPA Library Quantification kit. A separate single-read 150-cycle Illumina NextSeq 550 flow cell was used to sequence each immunoSEQ 96-well plate. The original pipeline was this. Because only junctional sequences without quality scores were contained in the immunoSEQ output, filtering matching that applied to full-length reads could not be performed. To assign V/J genes and CDR3, sequences were annotated against IMGT germline references using PyIR, a Python wrapper for IgBLAST v1.9. Reads were removed for weak V/J assignments (E-value above 1e-6), missing CDR3, stop codons, out-of-frame junctions, or ambiguous translated residues. V3J clonotypes were defined as sequences sharing an identical inferred V gene, J gene, and CDR3 amino acid sequence. Percentage overlap between repertoires was computed as shared unique clonotypes divided by the size of the smaller repertoire. Three approaches were used to assess repertoire richness: RTK rarefaction, the Chao1 estimator, and Recon v2.1 estimates of unobserved clonotypes. Generation probabilities were computed with OLGA for all TCRbeta clonotypes obtained by the gDNA method from several donors. In its TCRdb copy, this immuneACCESS table keeps in-frame sequences only and misses some clones. Where compared with another copy, unresolved V genes explain less than half of these, and the others have no known cause. V and J calls and clone size come straight from that table; D and trimming were deduced from the DNA. The sample table holds about 2.4 million clones, of which 90% to 95% were seen once. Around 0.37% of the sample rests with the top ten.

A note on this clone: It has no known antigen specificity. No base-level quality is on record; no much larger clone is a single base apart.

The sample consisted of naive CD4+ T cells from PBMCs. The meaning of the sample's cell subset or site label: CD45RA+ positively selected. The chain is encoded by TRBV18 joined to TRBJ2-1; TRBD2 is perhaps the D gene, given 6 matching bases. The receptor was derived from a man aged 18 to 35 in good health. Some clones in this sample may be carry-over from other donors' samples. The DNA sequence follows: TGTGCCAGCTCACCACCCCGACGGGGGAGCTCCTACAATGAGCAGTTCTTC. Its amino acids are CASSPPRRGSSYNEQFF.